This T cell receptor beta chain comes out of a study of T cell responses to AZD1222 COVID-19 vaccine. This clone was seen more than once but under ten times. Its antigen is still unknown. Some clones are missing from TCRdb's copy, which holds only in-frame ones; the method was immunoSEQ multiplex PCR. The repertoire holds nearly 80,000 clones, with around 82% as singletons. Findings and limits, study-wide: Spike-specific TCR repertoires showed rising breadth and depth after two AZD1222 doses.

CDR1 is SGHVS, CDR2 FQNEAQ, per germline. V was pared by 3 bases and J by 12 bases, with 16 bases of the junction left unmatched. This CDR3 contains 15 residues. This rearrangement joins TRBV7-8 to TRBJ1-2; 7 nucleotides align to TRBD1. This specimen consisted of peripheral blood, obtained on day 0 of AZD1222 vaccination. The sequence derives from an adult in good health. The CDR3 protein is CASSFSGETGPGDTF. The CDR3 DNA reads TGTGCCAGCAGCTTTTCGGGGGAGACAGGGCCCGGTGACACCTTC.